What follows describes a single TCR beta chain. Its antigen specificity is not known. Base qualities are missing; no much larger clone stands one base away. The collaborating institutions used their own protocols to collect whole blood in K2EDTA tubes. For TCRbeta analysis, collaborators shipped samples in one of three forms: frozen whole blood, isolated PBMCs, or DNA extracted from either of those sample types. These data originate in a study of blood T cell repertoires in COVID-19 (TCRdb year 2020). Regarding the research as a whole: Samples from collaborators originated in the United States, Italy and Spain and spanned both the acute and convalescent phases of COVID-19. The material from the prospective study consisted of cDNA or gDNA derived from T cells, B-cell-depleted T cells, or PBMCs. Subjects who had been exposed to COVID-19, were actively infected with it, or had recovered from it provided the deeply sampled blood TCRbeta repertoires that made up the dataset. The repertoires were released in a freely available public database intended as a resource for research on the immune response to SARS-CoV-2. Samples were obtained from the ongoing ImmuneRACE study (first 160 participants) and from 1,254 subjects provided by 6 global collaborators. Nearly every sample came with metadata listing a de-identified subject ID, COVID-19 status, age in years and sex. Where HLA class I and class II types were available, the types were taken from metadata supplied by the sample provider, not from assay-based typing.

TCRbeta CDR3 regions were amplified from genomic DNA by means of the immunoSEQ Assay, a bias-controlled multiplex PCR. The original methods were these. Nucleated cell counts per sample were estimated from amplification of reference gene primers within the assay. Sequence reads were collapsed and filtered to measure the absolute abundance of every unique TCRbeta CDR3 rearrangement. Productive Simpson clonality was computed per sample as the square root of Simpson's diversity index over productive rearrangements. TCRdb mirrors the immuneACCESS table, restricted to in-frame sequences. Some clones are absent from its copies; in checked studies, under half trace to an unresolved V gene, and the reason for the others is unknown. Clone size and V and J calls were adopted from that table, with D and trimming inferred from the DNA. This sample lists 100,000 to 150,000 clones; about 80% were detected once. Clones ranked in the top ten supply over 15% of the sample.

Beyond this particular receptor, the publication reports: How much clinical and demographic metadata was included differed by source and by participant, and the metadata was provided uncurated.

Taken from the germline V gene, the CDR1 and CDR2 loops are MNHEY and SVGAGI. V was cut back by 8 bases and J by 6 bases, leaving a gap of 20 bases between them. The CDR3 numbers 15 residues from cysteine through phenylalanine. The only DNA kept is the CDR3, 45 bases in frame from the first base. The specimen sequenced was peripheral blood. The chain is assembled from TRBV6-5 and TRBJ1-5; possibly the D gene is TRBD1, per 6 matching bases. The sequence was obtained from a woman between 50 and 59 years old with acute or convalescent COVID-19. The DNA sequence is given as TGTGCCAGCTGTATAGAGGACAGCAAACGTCAGCCCCAGCATTTT. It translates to CASCIEDSKRQPQHF.